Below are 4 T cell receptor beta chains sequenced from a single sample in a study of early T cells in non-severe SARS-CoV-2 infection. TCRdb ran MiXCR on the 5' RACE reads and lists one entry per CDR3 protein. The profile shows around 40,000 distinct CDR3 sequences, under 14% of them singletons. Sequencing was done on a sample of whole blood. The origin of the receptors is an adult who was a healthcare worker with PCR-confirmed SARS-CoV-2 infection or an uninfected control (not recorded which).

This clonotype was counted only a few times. This CDR3 reads CASSPKLAGSTDTQYF. CDR3 DNA sequence: TGTGCCAGCTCACCGAAGCTAGCGGGGTCCACAGATACGCAGTATTTT. The chain employs TRBV18 and TRBJ2-3; 9 bases align to TRBD2. With V trimmed by 3 bases and J by 2 bases, 6 bases remained unmatched. The CDR3 consists of 16 residues. Germline V gives CDR1 KGHSH, CDR2 LQKENI.

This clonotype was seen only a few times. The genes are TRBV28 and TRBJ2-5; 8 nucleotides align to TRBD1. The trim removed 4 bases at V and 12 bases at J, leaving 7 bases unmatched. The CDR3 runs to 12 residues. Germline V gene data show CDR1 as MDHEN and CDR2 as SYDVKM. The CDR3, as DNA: TGTGCCAGCAGTTCCCCGGGACAGGCGAAGTACTTC. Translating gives CASSSPGQAKYF.

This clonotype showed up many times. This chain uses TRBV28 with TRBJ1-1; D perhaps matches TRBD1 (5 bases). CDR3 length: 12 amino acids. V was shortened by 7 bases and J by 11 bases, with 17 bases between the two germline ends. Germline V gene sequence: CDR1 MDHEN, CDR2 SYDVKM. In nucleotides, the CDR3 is TGTGCCAGCACGACCACTGCGGCAGGGGCTTTCTTT. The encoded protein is CASTTTAAGAFF.

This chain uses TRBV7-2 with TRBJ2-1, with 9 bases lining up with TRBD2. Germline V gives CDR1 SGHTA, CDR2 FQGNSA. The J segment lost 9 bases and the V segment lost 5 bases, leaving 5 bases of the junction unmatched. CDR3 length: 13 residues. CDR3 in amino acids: CASSGGGVIEQFF. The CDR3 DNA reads TGTGCCAGCAGCGGCGGGGGGGTAATTGAGCAGTTCTTC. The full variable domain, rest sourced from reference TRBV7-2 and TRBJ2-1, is GAGVSQSPSNKVTEKGKDVELRCDPISGHTALYWYRQSLGQGLEFLIYFQGNSAPDKSGLPSDRFSAERTGGSVSTLTIQRTQQEDSAVYLCASSGGGVIEQFFGPGTRLTVL.